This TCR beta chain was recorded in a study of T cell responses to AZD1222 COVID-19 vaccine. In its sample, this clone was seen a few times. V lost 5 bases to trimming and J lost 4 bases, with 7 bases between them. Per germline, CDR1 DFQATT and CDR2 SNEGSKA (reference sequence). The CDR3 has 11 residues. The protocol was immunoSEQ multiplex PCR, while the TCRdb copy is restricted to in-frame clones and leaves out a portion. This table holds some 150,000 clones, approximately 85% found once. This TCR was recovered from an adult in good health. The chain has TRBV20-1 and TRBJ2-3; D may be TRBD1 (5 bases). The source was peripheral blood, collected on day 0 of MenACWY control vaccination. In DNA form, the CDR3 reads TGCAGTGCTTACAGGTCAGATACGCAGTATTTT. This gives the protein CSAYRSDTQYF.